This TCR beta chain emerged from a study of blood T cell repertoires in COVID-19. For the study at large: Acute and convalescent COVID-19 samples came from the United States, Italy and Spain.

The CDR3 contains 16 residues. Trimming removed 5 bases from V and 4 bases from J, with 20 bases in between. The germline V gene encodes CDR1 SGHAT and CDR2 FQNNGV. TCRdb keeps only in-frame clones here, not all; method: immunoSEQ multiplex PCR. The table includes around 150,000 clones, 70% to 90% detected once. The chain employs TRBV11-2 and TRBJ1-1; D might be TRBD1 (6 bases). Sequencing input: peripheral blood. This clonotype originated in a man aged 60 to 75 with acute or convalescent COVID-19. The CDR3 here is CASSPQRTTGPTEAFF. The CDR3 coding sequence is TGTGCCAGCAGCCCCCAACGCACGACAGGACCCACTGAAGCTTTCTTT.